This TCR beta chain was recovered during a study of blood T cell repertoires in COVID-19 (TCRdb year 2020). About the full investigation: Samples covering the acute and convalescent phases of COVID-19 were provided by collaborators in the United States, Italy and Spain. The material from the prospective study consisted of cDNA or gDNA derived from T cells, B-cell-depleted T cells, or PBMCs. The dataset comprised deeply sampled blood TCRbeta repertoires from subjects exposed to, actively infected with, or recovered from COVID-19. The repertoires were released in a freely available public database meant as a resource for research on the immune response to SARS-CoV-2. Samples were obtained from the ongoing ImmuneRACE study (first 160 participants) and from 1,254 subjects provided by 6 global collaborators. A de-identified subject ID, COVID-19 status, age in years and sex were almost always included in the sample metadata. Where available, HLA class I and class II types were taken from metadata supplied by the sample provider and were not determined by assay-based typing.

From cysteine to phenylalanine, the CDR3 is 12 amino acids long. The entry retains the CDR3 DNA only, 36 bases that are in frame from base 1. V was cut back by 5 bases and J by 9 bases, leaving a gap of 12 bases between them. The germline V gene specifies SGHTA as CDR1 and FQGNSA as CDR2. TCRbeta CDR3 regions were amplified from genomic DNA by means of the immunoSEQ Assay, a bias-controlled multiplex PCR. In the authors' own workflow: Within the assay, amplification of reference gene primers was used to estimate how many nucleated cells each sample contained. To quantify the absolute abundance of each unique TCRbeta CDR3 rearrangement, sequence reads were collapsed and filtered. For each sample, productive Simpson clonality was calculated by taking the square root of Simpson's diversity index across productive rearrangements. In TCRdb, the immuneACCESS table is reduced to in-frame sequences with V and J assigned. These tables do not hold every clone; where another copy was compared, an unresolved V gene accounts for under half, and the others remain unexplained. The DNA gave D and trimming, while V, J and clone size come from that table. The sample profile shows about 75,000 clones; 88% of them were found once. The top ten clonotypes cover around 40% of the sample.

Concerning this clone: Its antigen specificity is not known. No per-base quality is available; no much larger clone lies one base away.

What the authors observed across the whole study: How much clinical and demographic metadata was included differed by source and by participant, and the metadata was provided uncurated.

Collaborating institutions collected whole blood in K2EDTA tubes following their own protocols. For TCRbeta analysis, collaborator samples were shipped as frozen whole blood, as isolated PBMCs, or as DNA extracted from either sample type. Sequencing was carried out using peripheral blood. The rearrangement joined TRBV7-2 to TRBJ2-3; the D gene is perhaps TRBD1, from 5 matching bases. This receptor was taken from a human donor in a cohort sampled during active COVID-19. The CDR3 here reads CASSPTGGTQYF. At the DNA level, the sequence is TGTGCCAGCAGCCCTACAGGTGGAACGCAGTATTTT.